The clone carrying this T cell receptor (beta chain) ranks as medium-sized. These data come from a study of spatial heterogeneity in lung cancer. The ends were cut back, 3 bases at V and 4 bases at J, with 10 bases in the middle. CDR1 ENHRY and CDR2 SYGVKD come from the germline V gene. The CDR3 totals 13 residues. As for time point: sample taken at primary tumor resection. Extraction of whole RNA from tumor, nontumor lung or frozen PBMC preceded unsorted sequencing. Using its own MiXCR run on the 5' RACE reads, TCRdb lists one record per CDR3 protein. Of fewer than 2,000 distinct CDR3 sequences listed, about a quarter were seen once; the top ten hold roughly 50%.

Sequenced material: PBMCs, taken at surgery. The chain couples TRBV10-3 to TRBJ2-7; D is undetermined. The receptor was derived from a male donor with early-stage non-small cell lung cancer. In nucleotides, the CDR3 is TGTGCCATCAGTGATGGCTCACCGTACGAGCAGTACTTC. Amino acids: CAISDGSPYEQYF.